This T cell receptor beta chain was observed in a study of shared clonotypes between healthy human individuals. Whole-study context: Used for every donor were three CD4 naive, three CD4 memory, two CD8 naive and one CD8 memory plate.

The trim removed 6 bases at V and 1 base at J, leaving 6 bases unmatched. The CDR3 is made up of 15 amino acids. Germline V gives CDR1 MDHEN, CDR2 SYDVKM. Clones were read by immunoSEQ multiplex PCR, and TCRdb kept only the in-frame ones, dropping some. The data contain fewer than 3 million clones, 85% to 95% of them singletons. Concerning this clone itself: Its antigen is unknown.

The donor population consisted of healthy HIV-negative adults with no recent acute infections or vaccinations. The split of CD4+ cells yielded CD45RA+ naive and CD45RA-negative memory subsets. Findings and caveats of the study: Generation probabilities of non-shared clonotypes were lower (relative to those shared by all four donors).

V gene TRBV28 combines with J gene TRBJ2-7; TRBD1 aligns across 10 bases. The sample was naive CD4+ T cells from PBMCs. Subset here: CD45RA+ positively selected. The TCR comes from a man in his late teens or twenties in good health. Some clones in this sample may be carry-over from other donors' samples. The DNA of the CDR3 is TGTGCCAGCAGAGCGGGACAGGGGAGATCCTACGAGCAGTACTTC. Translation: CASRAGQGRSYEQYF.